This TCR beta chain was sequenced in a study of T-cell reconstitution after alpha-beta-depleted transplantation in children. Study outcomes and limitations: Most T-cell counts and diversity one year after the transplant came from T cells that were newly produced. Some patients owed their high day-60 TCRbeta diversity to surviving recipient T cells and thymic progenitors.

Using unique molecular identifiers, the investigators prepared the TCRbeta library. Each CDR3 protein is one row after TCRdb ran MiXCR on the PCR reads. Of about 830,000 distinct CDR3 sequences listed, 16% are singletons. This clonotype was observed a handful of times. The antigen is undetermined. Trimming took 0 bases from V and 4 from J, leaving 8 bases between them. Germline V gives CDR1 SGHRS, CDR2 YFSETQ. This CDR3 has 14 residues. Here the sequenced sample was PBMCs, mostly from graft donor cells, taken 360 days after TCRalphabeta/CD19-depleted stem cell transplant. J is TRBJ2-1 and V is TRBV5-1; no clear D. The origin of this receptor is a male patient between 10 and 17 years old who had a stem cell transplant for acute lymphoblastic leukemia, so the T cells may come from the graft donor. The CDR3 DNA reads TGCGCCAGCAGCTTGGACGGAGAATACAATGAGCAGTTCTTC. This sequence encodes CASSLDGEYNEQFF.